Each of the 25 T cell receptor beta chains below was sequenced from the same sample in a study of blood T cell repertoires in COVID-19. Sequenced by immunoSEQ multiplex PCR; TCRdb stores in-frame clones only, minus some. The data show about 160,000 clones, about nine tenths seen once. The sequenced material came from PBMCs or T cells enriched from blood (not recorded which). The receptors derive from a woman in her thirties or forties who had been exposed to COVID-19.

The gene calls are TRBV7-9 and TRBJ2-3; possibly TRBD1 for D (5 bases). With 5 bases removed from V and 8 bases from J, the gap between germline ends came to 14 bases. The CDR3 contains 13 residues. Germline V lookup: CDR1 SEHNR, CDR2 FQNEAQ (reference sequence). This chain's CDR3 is CASSADSFGTQYF. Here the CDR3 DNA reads TGTGCCAGCAGCGCAGACAGTTTCGGTACGCAGTATTTT.

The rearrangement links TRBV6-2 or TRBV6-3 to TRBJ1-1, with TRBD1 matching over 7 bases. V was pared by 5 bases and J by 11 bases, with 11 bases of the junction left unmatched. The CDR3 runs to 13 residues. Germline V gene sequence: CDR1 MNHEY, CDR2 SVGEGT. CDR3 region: CASSQTNRGRAFF. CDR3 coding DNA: TGTGCCAGCAGTCAAACTAACAGGGGTCGCGCTTTCTTT.

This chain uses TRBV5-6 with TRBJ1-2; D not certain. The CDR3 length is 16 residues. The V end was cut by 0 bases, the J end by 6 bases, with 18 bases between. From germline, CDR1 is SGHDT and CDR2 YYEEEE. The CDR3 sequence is CASSLEEGPGKDGYTF. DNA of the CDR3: TGTGCCAGCAGCTTGGAAGAAGGGCCGGGAAAGGATGGCTACACCTTC.

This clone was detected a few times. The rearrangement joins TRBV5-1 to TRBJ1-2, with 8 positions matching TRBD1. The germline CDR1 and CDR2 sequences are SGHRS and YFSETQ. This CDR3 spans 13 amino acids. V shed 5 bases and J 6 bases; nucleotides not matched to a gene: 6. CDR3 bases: TGCGCCAGCAGGGGACAGGCTGAAGATGGCTACACCTTC. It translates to CASRGQAEDGYTF.

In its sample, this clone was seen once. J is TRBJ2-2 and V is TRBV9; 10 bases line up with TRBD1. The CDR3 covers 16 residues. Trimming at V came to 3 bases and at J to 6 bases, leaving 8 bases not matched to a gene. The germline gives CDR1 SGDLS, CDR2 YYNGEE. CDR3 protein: CASSGGTGVDSGELFF. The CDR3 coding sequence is TGTGCCAGCAGCGGGGGGACAGGGGTTGATTCCGGGGAGCTGTTTTTT.

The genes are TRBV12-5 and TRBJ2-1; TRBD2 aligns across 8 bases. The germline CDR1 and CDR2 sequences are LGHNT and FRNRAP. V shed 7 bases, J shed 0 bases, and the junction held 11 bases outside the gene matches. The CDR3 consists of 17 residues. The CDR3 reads CASELGLALSSYNEQFF. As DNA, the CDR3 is TGTGCTAGTGAACTCGGACTAGCCCTTAGCTCCTACAATGAGCAGTTCTTC.

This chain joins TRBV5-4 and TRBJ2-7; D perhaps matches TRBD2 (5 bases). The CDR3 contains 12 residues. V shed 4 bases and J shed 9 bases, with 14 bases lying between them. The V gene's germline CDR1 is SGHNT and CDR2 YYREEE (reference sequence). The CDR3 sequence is CASSGEFSGQYF. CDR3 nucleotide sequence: TGTGCCAGCAGCGGGGAGTTTAGTGGGCAGTACTTC.

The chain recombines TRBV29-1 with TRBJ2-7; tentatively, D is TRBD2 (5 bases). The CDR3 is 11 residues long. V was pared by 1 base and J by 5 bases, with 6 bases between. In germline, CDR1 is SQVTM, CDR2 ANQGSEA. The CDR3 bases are TGCAGCGTTGAAGTCGGGAACGAGCAGTACTTC. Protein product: CSVEVGNEQYF.

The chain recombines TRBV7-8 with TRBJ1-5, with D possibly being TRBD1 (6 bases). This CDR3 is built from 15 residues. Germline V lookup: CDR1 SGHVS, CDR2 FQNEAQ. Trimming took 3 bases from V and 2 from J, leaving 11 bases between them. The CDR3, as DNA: TGTGCCAGCAGCTTTGACAGGATACGCAATCAGCCCCAGCATTTT. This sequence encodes CASSFDRIRNQPQHF.

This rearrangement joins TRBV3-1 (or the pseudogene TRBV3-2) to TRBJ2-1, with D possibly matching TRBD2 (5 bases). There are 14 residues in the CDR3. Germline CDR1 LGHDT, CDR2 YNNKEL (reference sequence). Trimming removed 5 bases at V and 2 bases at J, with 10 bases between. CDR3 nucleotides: TGTGCCAGCAGCGGAGGCCCAACCTACAATGAGCAGTTCTTC. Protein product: CASSGGPTYNEQFF.

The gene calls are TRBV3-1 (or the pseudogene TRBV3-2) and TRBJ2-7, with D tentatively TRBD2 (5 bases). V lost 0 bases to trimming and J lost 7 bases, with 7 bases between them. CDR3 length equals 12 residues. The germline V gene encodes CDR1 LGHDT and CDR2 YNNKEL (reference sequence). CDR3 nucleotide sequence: TGTGCCAGCAGCCAAGAACCGGGGGAGCAGTACTTC. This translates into CASSQEPGEQYF.

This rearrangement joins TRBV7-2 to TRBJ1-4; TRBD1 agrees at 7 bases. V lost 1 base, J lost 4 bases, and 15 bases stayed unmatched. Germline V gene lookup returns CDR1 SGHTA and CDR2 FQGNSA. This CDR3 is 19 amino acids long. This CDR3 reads CASSLVYNQGGQRNEKLFF. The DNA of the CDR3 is TGTGCCAGCAGCTTAGTTTATAATCAAGGGGGCCAACGTAATGAAAAACTGTTTTTT. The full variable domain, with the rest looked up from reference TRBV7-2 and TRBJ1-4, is GAGVSQSPSNKVTEKGKDVELRCDPISGHTALYWYRQSLGQGLEFLIYFQGNSAPDKSGLPSDRFSAERTGGSVSTLTIQRTQQEDSAVYLCASSLVYNQGGQRNEKLFFGSGTQLSVL.

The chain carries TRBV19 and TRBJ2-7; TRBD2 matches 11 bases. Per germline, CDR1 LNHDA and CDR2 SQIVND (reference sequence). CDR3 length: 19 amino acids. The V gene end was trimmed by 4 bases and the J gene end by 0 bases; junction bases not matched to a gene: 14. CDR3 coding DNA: TGTGCCAGTAGTACGGCGGGACTAGCGGAACCTATGAGCTCCTACGAGCAGTACTTC. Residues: CASSTAGLAEPMSSYEQYF.

The CDR3 reads CASSLGQGANLASPLHF. The CDR3 DNA reads TGTGCCAGCAGCCTCGGACAGGGGGCGAATTTGGCTTCACCCCTCCACTTT. This rearrangement joins TRBV7-2 to TRBJ1-6, with TRBD1 matching over 11 bases. CDR1 is SGHTA and CDR2 is FQGNSA in the germline V gene. This CDR3 region has 17 residues. V trimming: 5 bases; J trimming: 9 bases; junction bases outside the gene matches: 12.

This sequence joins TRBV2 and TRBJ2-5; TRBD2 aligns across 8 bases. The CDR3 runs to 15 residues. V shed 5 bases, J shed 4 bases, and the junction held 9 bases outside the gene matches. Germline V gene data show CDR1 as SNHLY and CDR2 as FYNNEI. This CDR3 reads CASSIPGLVLETQYF. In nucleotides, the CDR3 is TGTGCCAGCAGTATACCGGGACTAGTATTAGAGACCCAGTACTTC. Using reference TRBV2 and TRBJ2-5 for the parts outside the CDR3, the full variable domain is EPEVTQTPSHQVTQMGQEVILRCVPISNHLYFYWYRQILGQKVEFLVSFYNNEISEKSEIFDDQFSVERPDGSNFTLKIRSTKLEDSAMYFCASSIPGLVLETQYFGPGTRLLVL.

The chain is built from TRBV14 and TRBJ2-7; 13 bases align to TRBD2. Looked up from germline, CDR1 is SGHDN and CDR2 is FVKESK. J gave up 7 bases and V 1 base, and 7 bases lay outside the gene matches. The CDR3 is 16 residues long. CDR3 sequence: CASSQASGLAGDEQYF. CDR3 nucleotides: TGTGCCAGCAGCCAAGCCTCAGGACTAGCGGGGGATGAGCAGTACTTC.

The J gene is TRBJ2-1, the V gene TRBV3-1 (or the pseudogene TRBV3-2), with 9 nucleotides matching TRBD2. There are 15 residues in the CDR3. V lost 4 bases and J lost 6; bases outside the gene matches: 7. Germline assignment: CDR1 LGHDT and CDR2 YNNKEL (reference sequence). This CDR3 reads CASSRAGGRFNEQFF. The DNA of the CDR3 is TGTGCCAGCAGCCGAGCGGGAGGAAGGTTCAATGAGCAGTTCTTC.

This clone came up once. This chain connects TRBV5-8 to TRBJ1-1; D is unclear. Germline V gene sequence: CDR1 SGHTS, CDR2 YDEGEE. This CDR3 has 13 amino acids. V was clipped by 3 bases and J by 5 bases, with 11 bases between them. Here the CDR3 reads CASSSQEGTEAFF. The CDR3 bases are TGTGCCAGCAGCTCCCAAGAGGGAACTGAAGCTTTCTTT.

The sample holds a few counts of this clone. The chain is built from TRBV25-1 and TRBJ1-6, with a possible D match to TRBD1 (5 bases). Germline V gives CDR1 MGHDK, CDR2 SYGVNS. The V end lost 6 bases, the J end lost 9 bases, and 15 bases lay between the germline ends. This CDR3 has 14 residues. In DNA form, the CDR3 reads TGTGCCAGCAGGGTCAGTGACAGCACTTCACCCCTCCACTTT. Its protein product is CASRVSDSTSPLHF.

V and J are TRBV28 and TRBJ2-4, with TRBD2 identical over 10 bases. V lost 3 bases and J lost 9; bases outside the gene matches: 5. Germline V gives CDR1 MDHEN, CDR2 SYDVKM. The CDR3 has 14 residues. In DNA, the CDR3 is TGTGCCAGCAGTTTCACTAGCGGGACTGGCATTCAGTACTTC. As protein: CASSFTSGTGIQYF.

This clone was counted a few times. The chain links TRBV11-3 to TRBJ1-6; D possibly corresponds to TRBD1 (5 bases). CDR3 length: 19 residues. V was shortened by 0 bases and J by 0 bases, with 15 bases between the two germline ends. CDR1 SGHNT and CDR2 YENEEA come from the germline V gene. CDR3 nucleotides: TGTGCCAGCAGCTTAGATGATTGGGACTGGAGCTCCTATAATTCACCCCTCCACTTT. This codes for CASSLDDWDWSSYNSPLHF.

The CDR3 bases are TGTGCCAGCAGCCTTCCCAGGGGCAGTTCACCCCTCCACTTT. It translates to CASSLPRGSSPLHF. The chain is built from TRBV5-6 and TRBJ1-6, with D tentatively TRBD1 (6 bases). Per germline, CDR1 SGHDT and CDR2 YYEEEE. The CDR3 is 14 amino acids. V was pared by 4 bases and J by 9 bases, with 14 bases between.

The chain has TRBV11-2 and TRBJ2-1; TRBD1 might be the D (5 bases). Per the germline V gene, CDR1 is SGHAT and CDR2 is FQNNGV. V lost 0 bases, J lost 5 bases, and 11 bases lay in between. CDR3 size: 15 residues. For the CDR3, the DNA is TGTGCCAGCAGCTTAGAGTGGACACCGAACAATGAGCAGTTCTTC. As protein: CASSLEWTPNNEQFF.

The CDR3: CASSGQGEAFF. In DNA, the CDR3 is TGCGCCAGCAGCGGACAGGGAGAAGCTTTCTTT. The chain combines TRBV4-1 with TRBJ1-1; 8 bases are a match to TRBD1. V lost 5 bases, J lost 8 bases, and 1 base stayed unmatched. Germline V gives CDR1 MGHRA, CDR2 YSYEKL. CDR3 length equals 11 residues.

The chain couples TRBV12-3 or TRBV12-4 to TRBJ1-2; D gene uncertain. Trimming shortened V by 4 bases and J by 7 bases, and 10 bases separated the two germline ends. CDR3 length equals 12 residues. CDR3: CASSYTGSGYTF. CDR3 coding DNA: TGTGCCAGCAGTTACACCGGGTCTGGCTACACCTTC.